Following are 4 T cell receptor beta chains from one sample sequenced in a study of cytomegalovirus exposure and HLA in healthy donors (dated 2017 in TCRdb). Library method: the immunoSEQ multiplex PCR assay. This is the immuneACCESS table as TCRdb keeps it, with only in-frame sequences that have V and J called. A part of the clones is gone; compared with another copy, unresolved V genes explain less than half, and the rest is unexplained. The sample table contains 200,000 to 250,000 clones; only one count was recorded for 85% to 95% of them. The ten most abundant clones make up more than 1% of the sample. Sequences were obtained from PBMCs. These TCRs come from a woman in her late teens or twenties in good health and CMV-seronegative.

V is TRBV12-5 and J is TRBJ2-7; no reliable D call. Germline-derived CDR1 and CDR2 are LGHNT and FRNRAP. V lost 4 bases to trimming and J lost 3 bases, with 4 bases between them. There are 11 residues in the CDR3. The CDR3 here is CASGSHYEQYF. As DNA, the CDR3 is TGTGCTAGTGGTTCACACTACGAGCAGTACTTC.

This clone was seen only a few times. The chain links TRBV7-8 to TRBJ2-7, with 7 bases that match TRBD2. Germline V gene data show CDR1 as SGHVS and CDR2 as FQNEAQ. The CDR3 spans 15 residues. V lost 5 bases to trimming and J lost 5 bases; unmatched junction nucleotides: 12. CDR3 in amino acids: CASSPRVRETHEQYF. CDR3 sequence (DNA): TGTGCCAGCAGCCCTCGGGTGCGGGAGACCCACGAGCAGTACTTC.

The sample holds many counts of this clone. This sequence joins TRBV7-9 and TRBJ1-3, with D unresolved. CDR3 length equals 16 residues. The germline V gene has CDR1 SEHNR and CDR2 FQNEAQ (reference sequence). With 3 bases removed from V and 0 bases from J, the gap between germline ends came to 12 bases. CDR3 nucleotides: TGTGCCAGCAGCTTCGCACAGAGCCACTCTGGAAACACCATATATTTT. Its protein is CASSFAQSHSGNTIYF.

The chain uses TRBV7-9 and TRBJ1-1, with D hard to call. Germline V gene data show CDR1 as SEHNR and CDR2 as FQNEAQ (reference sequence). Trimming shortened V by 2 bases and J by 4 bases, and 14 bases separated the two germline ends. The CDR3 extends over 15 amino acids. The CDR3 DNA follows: TGTGCCAGCAGCTTATCAGTCCTAGAGCTCACTGAAGCTTTCTTT. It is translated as CASSLSVLELTEAFF.